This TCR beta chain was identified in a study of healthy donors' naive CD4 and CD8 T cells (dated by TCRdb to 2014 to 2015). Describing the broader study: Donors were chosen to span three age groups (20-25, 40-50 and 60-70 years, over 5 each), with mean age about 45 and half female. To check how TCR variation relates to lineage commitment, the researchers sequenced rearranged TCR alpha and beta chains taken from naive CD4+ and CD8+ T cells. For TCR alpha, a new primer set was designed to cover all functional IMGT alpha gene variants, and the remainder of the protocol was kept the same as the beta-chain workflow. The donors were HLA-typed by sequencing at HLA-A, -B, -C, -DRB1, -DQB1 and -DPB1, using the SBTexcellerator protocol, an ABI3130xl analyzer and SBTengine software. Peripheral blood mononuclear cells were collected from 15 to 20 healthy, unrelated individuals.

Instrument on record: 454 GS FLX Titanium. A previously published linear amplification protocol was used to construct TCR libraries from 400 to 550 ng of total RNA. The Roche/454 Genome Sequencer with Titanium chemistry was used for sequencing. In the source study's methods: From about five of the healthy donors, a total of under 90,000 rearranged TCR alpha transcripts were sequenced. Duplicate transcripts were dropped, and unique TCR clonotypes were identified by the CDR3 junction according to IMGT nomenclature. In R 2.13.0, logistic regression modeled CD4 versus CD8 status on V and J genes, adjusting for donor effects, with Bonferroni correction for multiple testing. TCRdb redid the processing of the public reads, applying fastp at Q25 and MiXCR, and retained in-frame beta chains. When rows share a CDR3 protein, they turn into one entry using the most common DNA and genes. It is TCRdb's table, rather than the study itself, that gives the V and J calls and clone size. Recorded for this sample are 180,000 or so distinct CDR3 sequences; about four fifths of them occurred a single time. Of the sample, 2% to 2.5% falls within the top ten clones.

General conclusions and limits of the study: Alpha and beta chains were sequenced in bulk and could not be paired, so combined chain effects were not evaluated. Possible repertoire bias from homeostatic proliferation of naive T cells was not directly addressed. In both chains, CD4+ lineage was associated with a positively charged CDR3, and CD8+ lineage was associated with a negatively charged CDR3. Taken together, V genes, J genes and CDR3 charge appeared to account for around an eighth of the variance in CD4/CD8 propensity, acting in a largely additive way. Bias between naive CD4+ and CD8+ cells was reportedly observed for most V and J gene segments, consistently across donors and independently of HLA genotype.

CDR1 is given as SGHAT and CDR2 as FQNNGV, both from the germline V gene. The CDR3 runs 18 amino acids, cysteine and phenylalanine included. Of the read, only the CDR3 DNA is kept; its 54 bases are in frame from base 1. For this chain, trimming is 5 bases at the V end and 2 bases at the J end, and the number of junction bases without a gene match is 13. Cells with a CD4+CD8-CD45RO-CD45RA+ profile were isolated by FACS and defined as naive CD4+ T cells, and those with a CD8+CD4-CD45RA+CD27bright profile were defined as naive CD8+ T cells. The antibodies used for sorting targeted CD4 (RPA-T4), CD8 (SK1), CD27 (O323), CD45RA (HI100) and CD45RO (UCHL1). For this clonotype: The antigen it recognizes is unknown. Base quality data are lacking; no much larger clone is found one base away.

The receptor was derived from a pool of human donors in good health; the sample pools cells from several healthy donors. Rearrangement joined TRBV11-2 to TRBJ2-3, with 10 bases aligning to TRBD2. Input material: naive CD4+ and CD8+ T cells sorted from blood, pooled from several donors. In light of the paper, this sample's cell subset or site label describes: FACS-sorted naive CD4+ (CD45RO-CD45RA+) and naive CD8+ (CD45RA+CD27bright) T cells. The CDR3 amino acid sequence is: CASSVNPRSGRFTDTQYF. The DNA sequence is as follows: TGTGCCAGCAGCGTAAACCCCCGTAGCGGGAGGTTCACAGATACGCAGTATTTT.